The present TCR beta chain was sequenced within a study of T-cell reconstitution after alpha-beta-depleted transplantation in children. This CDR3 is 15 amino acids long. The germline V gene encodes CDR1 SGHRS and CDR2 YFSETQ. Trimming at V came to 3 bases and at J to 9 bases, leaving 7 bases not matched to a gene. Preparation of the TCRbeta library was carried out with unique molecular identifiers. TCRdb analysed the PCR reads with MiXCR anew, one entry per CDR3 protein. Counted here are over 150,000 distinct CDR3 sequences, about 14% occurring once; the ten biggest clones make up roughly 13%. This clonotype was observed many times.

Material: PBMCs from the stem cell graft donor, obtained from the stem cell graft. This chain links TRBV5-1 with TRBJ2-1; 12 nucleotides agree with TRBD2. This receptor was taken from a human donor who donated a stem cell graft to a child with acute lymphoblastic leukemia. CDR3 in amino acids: CASSSLAGGPTEQFF. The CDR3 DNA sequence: TGCGCCAGCAGCTCCCTAGCGGGAGGGCCAACTGAGCAGTTCTTC. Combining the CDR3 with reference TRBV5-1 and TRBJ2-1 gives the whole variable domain KAGVTQTPRYLIKTRGQQVTLSCSPISGHRSVSWYQQTPGQGLQFLFEYFSETQRNKGNFPGRFSGRQFSNSRSEMNVSTLELGDSALYLCASSSLAGGPTEQFFGPGTRLTVL.